These 25 T cell receptor beta chains came from one sample sequenced in a study of vaccination effects on CD4 cells after COVID-19 (dated by TCRdb to about 2022). Library creation used the immunoSEQ multiplex PCR assay. In TCRdb, the immuneACCESS table is reduced to in-frame sequences with V and J assigned. These tables do not hold every clone; where another copy was compared, an unresolved V gene accounts for under half, and the others remain unexplained. Recorded for this sample are roughly 45,000 clones; roughly four fifths of them occurred a single time. In total, the top ten clones hold approximately 11% of the sample. Their cognate antigens are unknown. In the ViraFEST assay, PBMC were stimulated with viral peptide pools, and antigen-specific CD4+ T cell clonotypes were then identified by expansion using TCR sequencing. After around eleven days of culture, CD4+ T cells were isolated with the EasySep CD4+ T cell isolation kit. None of the healthy vaccine recipients had a prior SARS-CoV-2 infection, which was confirmed by nucleocapsid antibody tests that came back negative both before and after vaccination.

The starting material was CD4+ T cells from PBMCs cultured with SARS-CoV-2 spike peptides, obtained before COVID-19 vaccination. Read against the paper, the sample's cell subset or site label means: SARS-CoV-2 spike overlapping peptide pool stimulation. The source of these receptors is a human donor who received a COVID-19 vaccine.

This chain uses TRBV5-4 with TRBJ2-4; D is perhaps TRBD1 (6 bases). Deletions cut 3 bases from V and 0 bases from J, with 19 bases between. Germline assignment: CDR1 SGHNT and CDR2 YYREEE (reference sequence). This CDR3 comprises 18 residues. The CDR3: CASSYPGQTLIAKNIQYF. The DNA for the CDR3 is TGTGCCAGCAGCTACCCCGGACAGACTCTTATAGCCAAAAACATTCAGTACTTC.

This chain joins TRBV7-9 and TRBJ1-3; D perhaps matches TRBD1 (6 bases). The V gene lost 5 bases and the J gene lost 0 bases, with 11 bases spanning the gap. This CDR3 region has 15 residues. Looked up from germline, CDR1 is SEHNR and CDR2 is FQNEAQ (reference sequence). CDR3 sequence (DNA): TGTGCCAGCAGCCTGGGGGCGAGCTCTGGAAACACCATATATTTT. Protein sequence: CASSLGASSGNTIYF.

The gene calls are TRBV28 and TRBJ1-1; 8 nucleotides agree with TRBD1. Germline trimming cut 5 bases from V and 1 base from J; bases unmatched to any gene: 6. Germline V gene sequence: CDR1 MDHEN, CDR2 SYDVKM. This CDR3 comprises 15 residues. The CDR3 DNA sequence: TGTGCCAGCAGTCTAAACAGGGGGGAGAACACTGAAGCTTTCTTT. It specifies CASSLNRGENTEAFF.

V and J are TRBV29-1 and TRBJ2-7; a weak D match, TRBD1 (7 bases). CDR3 length equals 12 residues. CDR1 SQVTM and CDR2 ANQGSEA come from the germline V gene. The V gene lost 6 bases and the J gene lost 6 bases, with 15 bases spanning the gap. CDR3 amino acids: CSVQNQGGEQYV. CDR3 coding DNA: TGCAGCGTACAAAACCAGGGGGGCGAGCAGTACGTC.

The V gene is TRBV5-5, the J gene TRBJ2-1; D tentatively fits TRBD1 or TRBD2 (5 bases each). This CDR3 spans 13 amino acids. Looked up from germline, CDR1 is SGHKS and CDR2 is YYEKEE (reference sequence). Trimming took 2 bases from V and 9 from J, leaving 12 bases between them. The CDR3 DNA sequence: TGTGCCAGCAGCTTTATCAGGGCGGGTGAGCAGTTCTTC. This translates into CASSFIRAGEQFF.

This clone came up a few times. This chain joins TRBV5-1 and TRBJ1-2; 9 nucleotides align to TRBD1. This CDR3 contains 16 residues. The V gene's germline CDR1 is SGHRS and CDR2 YFSETQ. Trimming at V came to 1 base and at J to 7 bases, leaving 11 bases not matched to a gene. DNA for the CDR3: TGCGCCAGCAGCTTGACCCCGGGACAGGGTTCCGGTGGCTACACCTTC. This translates into CASSLTPGQGSGGYTF.

The chain has TRBV19 and TRBJ1-3, with unresolved D. The CDR3 consists of 15 residues. In germline, CDR1 is LNHDA, CDR2 SQIVND (reference sequence). V was shortened by 7 bases and J by 0 bases, with 13 bases between the two germline ends. CDR3: CASKVMLSSGNTIYF. CDR3 sequence (DNA): TGTGCCAGTAAAGTCATGCTTAGCTCTGGAAACACCATATATTTT.

This chain uses TRBV28 with TRBJ1-2, with D possibly matching TRBD1 (5 bases). In germline, CDR1 is MDHEN, CDR2 SYDVKM. This CDR3 contains 15 residues. The V end lost 6 bases, the J end lost 7 bases, and 21 bases lay between the germline ends. In DNA, the CDR3 is TGTGCCAGCAGCTCTACCGGGACCCTCTCGGGTGGCTACACCTTC. It translates to CASSSTGTLSGGYTF.

This chain links TRBV24-1 with TRBJ2-3; 7 nucleotides agree with TRBD1. The CDR3 runs 15 residues. The V gene's germline CDR1 is KGHDR and CDR2 SFDVKD. V shed 4 bases and J 3 bases; nucleotides not matched to a gene: 6. The CDR3 here is CATSEDRALTDTQYF. Here the CDR3 DNA reads TGTGCCACCAGTGAAGACAGGGCTTTAACAGATACGCAGTATTTT.

This clone has more than one count but fewer than ten. V gene TRBV10-1 combines with J gene TRBJ2-2; 11 bases agree with TRBD2. J was trimmed by 3 bases and V by 5 bases; bases with no gene match: 2. The germline V gene has CDR1 WNHNN and CDR2 SYGVQD (reference sequence). This CDR3 is built from 15 residues. CDR3 loop: CASSTSGGDTGELFF. CDR3 sequence (DNA): TGCGCCAGCAGTACTAGCGGGGGAGACACCGGGGAGCTGTTTTTT.

The rearrangement links TRBV5-5 to TRBJ2-2; D is unclear. Germline CDR1 and CDR2: SGHKS and YYEKEE (reference sequence). Deletions cut 3 bases from V and 2 bases from J, with 14 bases between. CDR3 length equals 16 residues. In DNA form, the CDR3 reads TGTGCCAGCAGCTCCCCGGCACAGATAAACACCGGGGAGCTGTTTTTT. This codes for CASSSPAQINTGELFF.

This sequence joins TRBV6-5 and TRBJ1-5; D uncertain. Trimming stripped 0 bases from V and 2 bases from J, with 8 bases between. Per germline, CDR1 MNHEY and CDR2 SVGAGI. The CDR3 loop spans 15 amino acids. The CDR3 region has the DNA TGTGCCAGCAGTTACTCGAGGGCAGGCAATCAGCCCCAGCATTTT. Translated: CASSYSRAGNQPQHF.

The chain employs TRBV6-5 and TRBJ2-1; D possibly uses TRBD1 or TRBD2 (5 bases each). The CDR3 spans 14 residues. V was clipped by 5 bases and J by 4 bases, with 12 bases between them. CDR1 and CDR2 from the germline V gene are MNHEY and SVGAGI. For the CDR3, the DNA is TGTGCCAGCAGTCAACCGGGACGTTACAATGAGCAGTTCTTC. This codes for CASSQPGRYNEQFF.

CDR3 protein: CATVGGAGQPQHF. CDR3 nucleotides: TGTGCCACCGTTGGGGGCGCGGGTCAGCCCCAGCATTTT. The V and J genes are TRBV24-1 and TRBJ1-5; possible D gene TRBD1, 6 bases. CDR1 and CDR2 (germline): KGHDR, SFDVKD. CDR3 length: 13 amino acids. Deletions cut 9 bases from V and 6 bases from J, with 14 bases between.

The J gene is TRBJ2-3, the V gene TRBV4-1, with 12 bases matching TRBD2. The germline gives CDR1 MGHRA, CDR2 YSYEKL. Trimming cost V 4 bases and J 3 bases; bases outside gene matches: 11. The length of the CDR3 is 18 residues. CDR3 DNA sequence: TGCGCCAGCAGCCGGCTAGCGGGGGGGAGTATAAGGACAGATACGCAGTATTTT. Translating it yields CASSRLAGGSIRTDTQYF.

V usage is TRBV4-3 and J usage is TRBJ2-1; 9 positions agree with TRBD2. This CDR3 is 15 amino acids long. V shed 6 bases and J 5 bases; nucleotides not matched to a gene: 8. CDR1 and CDR2 from the germline V gene are LGHNA and YSLEER. CDR3 nucleotide sequence: TGCGCCAGCAGTAAAGTAGCGGGGGCTAACAATGAGCAGTTCTTC. This translates into CASSKVAGANNEQFF.

The chain couples TRBV29-1 to TRBJ2-3, with TRBD2 identical over 8 bases. The CDR3 is 15 amino acids. The V and J ends lost 5 bases and 4 bases, in that order; junction bases with no gene match: 11. Germline V lookup: CDR1 SQVTM, CDR2 ANQGSEA. The CDR3 nucleotides are TGCAGCGTTCGGGGCAGCGGGAGAGCCGCAGATACGCAGTATTTT. Amino acid sequence: CSVRGSGRAADTQYF.

V gene TRBV5-1 combines with J gene TRBJ1-6; TRBD1 is a possible D gene (5 bases). Germline assignment: CDR1 SGHRS and CDR2 YFSETQ. The ends were cut back, 0 bases at V and 8 bases at J, with 9 bases in the middle. CDR3 size: 14 residues. The CDR3 DNA is TGCGCCAGCAGCTTGGCCGTGGGGGATTCACCCCTCCACTTT. Translation: CASSLAVGDSPLHF.

This clone was counted only a few times. The CDR3 DNA sequence: TGTGCCAGCAGCTTTATTGAGGCGGGCTACGAGCAGTACGTC. Its translation is CASSFIEAGYEQYV. V is TRBV5-8 and J is TRBJ2-7; D perhaps matches TRBD2 (5 bases). CDR1 is SGHTS and CDR2 is YDEGEE in the germline V gene. Trimming took off 2 bases at V and 3 bases at J, with 12 bases between the two ends. The CDR3 totals 14 residues.

The J gene is TRBJ1-5, the V gene TRBV6-1; TRBD1 aligns across 8 bases. V trimming: 2 bases; J trimming: 5 bases; junction bases outside the gene matches: 8. Germline assignment: CDR1 MNHNS and CDR2 SASEGT. CDR3 length equals 16 residues. This CDR3 reads CASSEPTGARDQPQHF. CDR3 nucleotide sequence: TGTGCCAGCAGTGAACCGACAGGGGCCAGGGATCAGCCCCAGCATTTT.

The chain uses TRBV28 and TRBJ2-3; the D gene could be TRBD1 or TRBD2 (7 bases each). Between the trimmed V and J ends, which lost 8 bases and 5 bases, there was a span of 17 bases. The CDR3 extends over 14 amino acids. The germline CDR1 and CDR2 sequences are MDHEN and SYDVKM. The DNA for the CDR3 is TGTGCCAGCGCCCAGGGGGGGATGAGAGATACGCAGTATTTT. It yields the protein CASAQGGMRDTQYF. Full variable domain (missing parts from reference TRBV28 and TRBJ2-3): DVKVTQSSRYLVKRTGEKVFLECVQDMDHENMFWYRQDPGLGLRLIYFSYDVKMKEKGDIPEGYSVSREKKERFSLILESASTNQTSMYLCASAQGGMRDTQYFGPGTRLTVL.

The J gene is TRBJ1-2, the V gene TRBV30; no reliable D call. The CDR3 covers 14 residues. Looked up from germline, CDR1 is GTSNPN and CDR2 is SVGIG (reference sequence). V dropped 2 bases and J dropped 3 bases, with 13 bases sitting between them. The DNA for the CDR3 is TGTGCCTGGAGTAAAGAGGGCCGCCACTATGGCTACACCTTC. It translates to CAWSKEGRHYGYTF.

V is TRBV12-3 or TRBV12-4 and J is TRBJ1-2; D call uncertain. V lost 9 bases to trimming and J lost 5 bases, with 10 bases between them. This CDR3 comprises 11 residues. The CDR3 is CASTLGYGYTF. CDR3 in DNA: TGTGCCAGTACCCTGGGGTATGGCTACACCTTC.

This clone has just one count. The J gene is TRBJ2-5, the V gene TRBV25-1; 8 nucleotides match TRBD1. The CDR3 covers 13 residues. V shed 6 bases, J shed 4 bases, and the junction held 4 bases outside the gene matches. Germline lookup yields CDR1 MGHDK and CDR2 SYGVNS. CDR3 bases: TGTGCCAGCAGAGGACAGGGTACAGAGACCCAGTACTTC. This translates into CASRGQGTETQYF.

This clone was counted a few times. The chain combines TRBV18 with TRBJ1-6, with D uncertain. Trimming removed 2 bases from V and 5 bases from J, with 10 bases in between. The CDR3 length is 15 residues. Germline CDR1 KGHSH, CDR2 LQKENI. CDR3 in amino acids: CASSPEGLHNSPLHF. For the CDR3, the DNA is TGTGCCAGCTCACCAGAGGGTTTACATAATTCACCCCTCCACTTT.